This TCR beta chain was identified in a study of blood T cell repertoires in COVID-19. Study information: The cDNA or gDNA used as material had been derived from T cells, B-cell-depleted T cells, or PBMCs.

Sequenced by immunoSEQ multiplex PCR; TCRdb stores in-frame clones only, minus some. The sample carries 85,000 to 120,000 clones, around 75% recorded once. The CDR3 is made up of 15 amino acids. Losses at the gene ends were 6 bases for V and 4 bases for J; bases not matched to a gene: 11. Germline CDR1 and CDR2: MNHEY and SVGAGI. The sequenced material came from peripheral blood. The chain combines TRBV6-5 with TRBJ1-2, with 7 bases lining up with TRBD1. This sequence was found in a human donor with acute or convalescent COVID-19. The donor label of this sample is uncertain. DNA for the CDR3: TGTGCCAGCAGGATGAATACAGGGGCGGGCTATGGCTACACCTTC. This translates into CASRMNTGAGYGYTF.